This entry lists 2 T cell receptor beta chains sequenced from one sample in a study of T cell responses to AZD1222 COVID-19 vaccine. Clones were sequenced by immunoSEQ multiplex PCR, and TCRdb holds only the in-frame ones, with some missing. The sample yields some 91,000 clones, about nine tenths seen once. Sequenced material: peripheral blood, taken on day 0 of AZD1222 vaccination. These receptors came from an adult in good health.

The V gene is TRBV6-5, the J gene TRBJ2-1, with 8 positions matching TRBD2. The CDR3 length is 15 residues. V was pared by 5 bases and J by 2 bases, with 5 bases of the junction left unmatched. Germline V gives CDR1 MNHEY, CDR2 SVGAGI. The chain's CDR3 is CASSSGRSTYNEQFF. The CDR3 bases are TGTGCCAGCAGTAGCGGGAGAAGTACCTACAATGAGCAGTTCTTC.

This sequence joins TRBV27 and TRBJ1-6, with a tentative D call TRBD1 (5 bases). CDR3 length: 15 residues. With 5 bases removed from V and 7 bases from J, the gap between germline ends came to 15 bases. CDR1 and CDR2 (germline): MNHEY, SMNVEV (reference sequence). The CDR3 spells CASSQEGPTNSPLHF. The CDR3 region has the DNA TGTGCCAGCAGTCAGGAGGGACCGACGAATTCACCCCTCCACTTT.